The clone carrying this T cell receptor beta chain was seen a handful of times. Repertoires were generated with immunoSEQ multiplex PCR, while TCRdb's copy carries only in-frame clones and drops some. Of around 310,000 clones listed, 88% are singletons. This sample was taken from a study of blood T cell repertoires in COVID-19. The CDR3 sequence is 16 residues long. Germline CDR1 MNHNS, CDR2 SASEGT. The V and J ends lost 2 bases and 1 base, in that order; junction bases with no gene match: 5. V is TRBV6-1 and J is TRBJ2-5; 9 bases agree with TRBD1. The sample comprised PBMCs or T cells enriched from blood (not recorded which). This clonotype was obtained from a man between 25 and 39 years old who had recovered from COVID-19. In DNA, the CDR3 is TGTGCCAGCAGTGAAAGGACAGGGGTGGGCCAAGAGACCCAGTACTTC. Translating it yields CASSERTGVGQETQYF.